This is a list of T cell receptor beta chains from one sample in a study of early T cells in non-severe SARS-CoV-2 infection. TCRdb used MiXCR to reprocess the 5' RACE reads, holding one entry per CDR3 protein. This sample has more than 45,000 distinct CDR3 sequences, with around 5.6% found just once. Sequenced: whole blood. The receptors shown here come from an adult who was a healthcare worker with PCR-confirmed SARS-CoV-2 infection or an uninfected control (not recorded which). Each CDR3 is given with its conserved first and last residue. D genes are given only for firm matches. Clone size, where shown, is once, few, many, or a class for clones that have expanded.

j_call clone_size v_call d_call cdr3_nt cdr3_aa
TRBJ2-5 few TRBV7-3 . TGTGCCAGCAGCTGGGGCAACCAAGAGACCCAGTACTTC CASSWGNQETQYF
TRBJ2-5 . TRBV20-1 . TGCACTGCTAGAGATTTTCAGGCCCAAGAGACCCAGTACTTC CTARDFQAQETQYF
TRBJ2-7 many TRBV20-1 TRBD2 TGCAGTGCTAAGGCGGGAGCGGGAGCTTACGAGCAGTACTTC CSAKAGAGAYEQYF
TRBJ2-1 many TRBV5-4 TRBD2 TGTGCCAGCAGACGACTAGCGGGAGCCTACAATGAGCAGTTCTTC CASRRLAGAYNEQFF
TRBJ2-7 many TRBV12-3/TRBV12-4 . TGTGCCAGTTCCCTCCGGGGTTACGAGCAGTACTTC CASSLRGYEQYF
TRBJ2-5 . TRBV5-4 TRBD2 TGTGCCAGCAGCTCTGGGACTAGCGTGTACCAAGAGACCCAGTACTTC CASSSGTSVYQETQYF
TRBJ1-6 many TRBV12-3/TRBV12-4 TRBD1 TGTGCCAGCAGTCCACGGACAGGGGGCTATAATTCACCCCTCCACTTT CASSPRTGGYNSPLHF
TRBJ2-3 many TRBV7-6 TRBD1 TGTGCCAGCAGCCCCCGACAGGGTTTTAGCACAGATACGCAGTATTTT CASSPRQGFSTDTQYF
TRBJ1-5 . TRBV7-7 TRBD1 TGTGCTAGCAGCCCGGACAGGGATCAGCCCCAGCATTTT CASSPDRDQPQHF
TRBJ1-1 . TRBV5-4 . TGTGCCAGCAGCTTTGTAGGGATGAACACTGAAGCTTTCTTT CASSFVGMNTEAFF
TRBJ2-6 many TRBV21-1 . TGTGCCAGCAGCAAAGCGGCGGATCACTCTGGGGCCAACGTCCTGACTTTC CASSKAADHSGANVLTF
TRBJ1-6 . TRBV7-9 . TGTGCCAGCAGCTTACAGGGGACGGTTAATTCACCCCTCCACTTT CASSLQGTVNSPLHF
TRBJ2-5 many TRBV5-1 . TGCGCCAGCAGCCCGACGACAGGTCAAGAGACCCAGTACTTC CASSPTTGQETQYF
TRBJ1-2 many TRBV14 . TGTGCCAGCAGCCAAGATTGGTGGGGAGACTATGGCTACACCTTC CASSQDWWGDYGYTF
TRBJ2-7 medium-sized TRBV20-1 . TGCAGTGCTGAGGGGGAGAGGGCTCCCTACGAGCAGTACTTC CSAEGERAPYEQYF
TRBJ1-1 few TRBV5-1 . TGCGCCAGCAGCCTACAGGGTCTTGACACTGAAGCTTTCTTT CASSLQGLDTEAFF
TRBJ1-2 many TRBV27 TRBD1 TGTGCCAGCAGTCGCCTCCCTAGACAGGGAAATGGCTACACCTTC CASSRLPRQGNGYTF
TRBJ2-1 many TRBV30 . TGTGCCTGGAGTCCCCGTGGCAATGAGCAGTTCTTC CAWSPRGNEQFF
TRBJ1-5 many TRBV3-1 TRBD1 TGTGCCAGCAGCCAAGCAGGGGGCCCCAATCAGCCCCAGCATTTT CASSQAGGPNQPQHF
TRBJ1-1 many TRBV5-6 . TGTGCCAGCAGCTCCGGGACTCTAGGGACTGAAGCTTTCTTT CASSSGTLGTEAFF
TRBJ2-6 . TRBV6-6 . TGTGCCAGCAGTTACTCACAGGGTCTCTCTGGGGCCAACGTCCTGACTTTC CASSYSQGLSGANVLTF
TRBJ2-3 few TRBV6-1 TRBD1 TGTGCCAGCAGTCGGACAGGGTCGGCAGATACGCAGTATTTT CASSRTGSADTQYF
TRBJ2-2 many TRBV24-1 . TGTGCCACCAGTGATTTCGGGGCCACCGGGGAGCTGTTTTTT CATSDFGATGELFF
TRBJ2-3 many TRBV12-3/TRBV12-4 . TGTGCCAGCAGCGGGTTGGGGGTGGTGGCAGATACGCAGTATTTT CASSGLGVVADTQYF
TRBJ2-5 . TRBV29-1 . TGCAGCTCCTCCTTCGGACAGAGAGGAGAGACCCAGTACTTC CSSSFGQRGETQYF
TRBJ1-5 few TRBV7-8 TRBD1 TGTGCCAGCAGCTCTGGGACAGGGGGCTTAAGGAATCAGCCCCAGCATTTT CASSSGTGGLRNQPQHF
TRBJ1-1 . TRBV29-1 . TGCAGCGTTGCGGGGGGGACCGCACATAGGGCTTTCTTT CSVAGGTAHRAFF
TRBJ1-6 few TRBV12-3/TRBV12-4 . TGTGCCAGCAGTTTCGGGCAGGCGGATTCACCCCTCCACTTT CASSFGQADSPLHF
TRBJ1-2 few TRBV27 TRBD1 TGTGCCAGCAGTTCCCGACAGGGCTATGGCTACACCTTC CASSSRQGYGYTF
TRBJ2-5 few TRBV7-2 . TGTGCCACCCAGCTCCAAGAGACCCAGTACTTC CATQLQETQYF
TRBJ1-1 many TRBV7-2 TRBD1 TGTGCCAGCAGCTTATGGGACAGTGAAGCTTTCTTT CASSLWDSEAFF
TRBJ2-2 . TRBV4-1 TRBD2 TGCGCCAGCACGGCGGGAGAGGGTACCGGGGAGCTGTTTTTT CASTAGEGTGELFF
TRBJ1-5 many TRBV10-3 . TGTGCCACCTCTGGGCCGGGAGACCTTAATCAGCCCCAGCATTTT CATSGPGDLNQPQHF
TRBJ2-3 . TRBV4-3 TRBD2 TGCGCCAGCAGCCAAGATGGGTTAGCGGGGGGCCCACCAGATACGCAGTATTTT CASSQDGLAGGPPDTQYF
TRBJ1-1 many TRBV5-6 . TGTGCCAGCTCCCCTTTCCTGAACACTGAAGCTTTCTTT CASSPFLNTEAFF
TRBJ2-5 many TRBV6-5 TRBD2 TGTGCCAGCAAGAGAAAGGCCAGCGGGAGATCCCAAGAGACCCAGTACTTC CASKRKASGRSQETQYF
TRBJ1-6 . TRBV7-2 . TGTGCCAGCAGCCGTGGAAATTCACCCCTCCACTTT CASSRGNSPLHF
TRBJ2-7 many TRBV12-5 . TGTGCTAGTGGTTTGCAATCCACCGACCGGGCCCTCACCAAGCAGTACTTC CASGLQSTDRALTKQYF
TRBJ2-1 few TRBV4-3 TRBD2 TGCGCCAGCCCCGGGACTAGCATTTTCAATGAGCAGTTCTTC CASPGTSIFNEQFF
TRBJ2-7 . TRBV13 TRBD2 TGTGCCAGCAGCTGGGACCGGGGGGAGCGGGGGCACGAGCAGTACTTC CASSWDRGERGHEQYF
TRBJ2-2 . TRBV7-3 . TGTGCCAGCAGCTTATTTGCCGGGGAGCTGTTTTTT CASSLFAGELFF